The 8 T cell receptor beta chains below come from one sample, sequenced in a study of blood T cell repertoires in COVID-19. Sequencing used immunoSEQ multiplex PCR; TCRdb keeps in-frame clones, though not all of them. The data show 100,000 to 120,000 clones, approximately 90% seen once. Material for sequencing was peripheral blood. The receptors derive from a woman between 45 and 60 years old with acute or convalescent COVID-19.

This chain links TRBV6-6 with TRBJ2-1; D may be TRBD2 (7 bases). Per germline, CDR1 MNHNY and CDR2 SVGAGI (reference sequence). This CDR3 is built from 14 residues. V was shortened by 11 bases and J by 4 bases, with 18 bases between the two germline ends. The CDR3 sequence: CAARQAGEYNEQFF. DNA for the CDR3: TGTGCCGCTAGACAGGCGGGAGAGTACAATGAGCAGTTCTTC.

This chain joins TRBV27 and TRBJ1-4, with D uncertain. The germline V gene has CDR1 MNHEY and CDR2 SMNVEV (reference sequence). The CDR3 is 12 residues long. The V and J ends lost 1 base and 8 bases respectively, with 5 bases between them. The CDR3 sequence: CASSLFGEKLFF. DNA for the CDR3: TGTGCCAGCAGTTTATTCGGGGAAAAACTGTTTTTT. Full variable domain (remainder filled in from reference TRBV27 and TRBJ1-4): EAQVTQNPRYLITVTGKKLTVTCSQNMNHEYMSWYRQDPGLGLRQIYYSMNVEVTDKGDVPEGYKVSRKEKRNFPLILESPSPNQTSLYFCASSLFGEKLFFGSGTQLSVL.

The table lists this clone with a count of one. This sequence joins TRBV29-1 and TRBJ2-2; TRBD1 agrees at 8 bases. CDR1 is SQVTM and CDR2 is ANQGSEA in the germline V gene. The ends lost 7 bases at V and 0 bases at J; junction bases unmatched: 4. The CDR3 runs 14 residues. Written as DNA, the CDR3 is TGCAGCGCCCGGGACAGGACGAACACCGGGGAGCTGTTTTTT. Protein sequence: CSARDRTNTGELFF.

The J gene is TRBJ2-5, the V gene TRBV7-9; 9 bases are shared with TRBD2. The CDR3 is 15 residues long. The J segment lost 5 bases and the V segment lost 7 bases, leaving 11 bases of the junction unmatched. In germline, CDR1 is SEHNR, CDR2 FQNEAQ (reference sequence). This CDR3 reads CASTLLAGIGETQYF. DNA of the CDR3: TGTGCCAGCACCCTCCTAGCGGGAATCGGGGAGACCCAGTACTTC.

The chain recombines TRBV3-1 (or the pseudogene TRBV3-2) with TRBJ2-2; 12 bases align to TRBD2. From germline, CDR1 is LGHDT and CDR2 YNNKEL (reference sequence). Trimming took 1 base from V and 6 from J; bases not matched to a gene: 3. The CDR3 has 16 amino acids. The CDR3 spells CASSQVSSGGAGELFF. CDR3 in DNA: TGTGCCAGCAGCCAAGTATCTAGCGGGGGGGCCGGGGAGCTGTTTTTT.

Here the CDR3 reads CASSSRRDGYYEQYF. The CDR3 region has the DNA TGTGCCAGCAGCTCCCGCCGGGATGGTTACTACGAGCAGTACTTC. V gene TRBV2 combines with J gene TRBJ2-7; D possibly corresponds to TRBD2 (5 bases). V lost 6 bases and J 3 bases, leaving 18 bases between the germline ends. The CDR3 covers 15 residues. The V gene's germline CDR1 is SNHLY and CDR2 FYNNEI.

The V and J genes are TRBV12-2 and TRBJ2-1; no DNA check was done on the table's D call, TRBD2. TRBV12-2 is a pseudogene segment. There are 16 residues in the CDR3. The CDR3 DNA follows: TGTGCAAGTCGCTTAGGGGGGACTAGCGGGAGTGGGGAGCAGTTCTTC. Translation: CASRLGGTSGSGEQFF.

The chain is built from TRBV28 and TRBJ1-2; 9 bases align to TRBD1. In germline, CDR1 is MDHEN, CDR2 SYDVKM. This CDR3 comprises 16 residues. The junction had 16 bases not matched to a gene; V was cut back by 6 bases and J by 8 bases. The CDR3 region has the DNA TGTGCCAGCAGCCTAGGGACGGGGACAGGGAGCCTCGGCTACACCTTC. Its translation is CASSLGTGTGSLGYTF.